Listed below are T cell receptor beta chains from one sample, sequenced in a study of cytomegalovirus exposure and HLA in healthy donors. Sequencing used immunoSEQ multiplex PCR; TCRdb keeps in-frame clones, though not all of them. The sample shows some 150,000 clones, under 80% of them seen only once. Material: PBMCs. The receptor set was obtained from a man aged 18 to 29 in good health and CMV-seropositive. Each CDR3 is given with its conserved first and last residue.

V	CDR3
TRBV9	CASSRSSETQYF
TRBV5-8	CASSDRLRVNTEAFF
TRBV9	CASSRGPRPTGTLEGDNSPLHF
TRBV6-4	CASSDSLAGYNEQFF
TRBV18	CASSPTPGQSSYEQYF
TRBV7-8	CASSLYPGHSNQPQHF
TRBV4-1	CTSSQVGQRHGYTF
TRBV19	CASSIQGGYGYTF
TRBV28	CASSSWGATNEKLFF
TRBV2	CASSEAPLTGSPLHF
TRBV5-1	CASRLSAGVGEQFF
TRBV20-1	CSAKLYTQYF
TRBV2	CANRENTEAFF
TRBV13	CASTREGAGYTEAFF
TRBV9	CASSVEGTAIYEQYF
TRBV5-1	CASRPRDRGNSPLHF
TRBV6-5	CASTLGTGLAEQYF
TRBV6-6	CASSKSRGNTEAFF
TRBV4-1	CASSQRSGIQETQYF
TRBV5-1	CASSFPGTSVEQFF
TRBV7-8	CASSTTENSNQPQHF
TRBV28	CASSNDRGLSYEQYF
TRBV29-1	CSAPQGADTQYF
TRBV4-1	CASSQGDAGPGSDTQYF
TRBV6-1	CASTETGGTYEQYF
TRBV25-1	CASHRGVNEKLFF
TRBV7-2	CASSSGAGGLSWGYGYTF
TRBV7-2	CASSLGLIAAFF
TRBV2	CASSGVGSEYGTYEQYF
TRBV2	CASSEWGGTTEAFF
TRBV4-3	CASSPQGGQETQYF
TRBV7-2	CASSPGPGEINEQFF
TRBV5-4	CASSLGLAGSTDTQYF
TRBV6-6	CASSYGRGKDQPQHF
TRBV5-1	CASSLAPGTKGYEQYF
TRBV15	CATSRDETGPYEQYF
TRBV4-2	CASSQSWQAGGSSYEQYF
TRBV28	CASRRGPGGYYGYTF
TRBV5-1	CASSLAGSMNTEAFF
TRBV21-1	CASQYQVLGNQPQHF
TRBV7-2	CASSSIGQGSLPLHF
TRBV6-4	CASSDGPYQPQHF